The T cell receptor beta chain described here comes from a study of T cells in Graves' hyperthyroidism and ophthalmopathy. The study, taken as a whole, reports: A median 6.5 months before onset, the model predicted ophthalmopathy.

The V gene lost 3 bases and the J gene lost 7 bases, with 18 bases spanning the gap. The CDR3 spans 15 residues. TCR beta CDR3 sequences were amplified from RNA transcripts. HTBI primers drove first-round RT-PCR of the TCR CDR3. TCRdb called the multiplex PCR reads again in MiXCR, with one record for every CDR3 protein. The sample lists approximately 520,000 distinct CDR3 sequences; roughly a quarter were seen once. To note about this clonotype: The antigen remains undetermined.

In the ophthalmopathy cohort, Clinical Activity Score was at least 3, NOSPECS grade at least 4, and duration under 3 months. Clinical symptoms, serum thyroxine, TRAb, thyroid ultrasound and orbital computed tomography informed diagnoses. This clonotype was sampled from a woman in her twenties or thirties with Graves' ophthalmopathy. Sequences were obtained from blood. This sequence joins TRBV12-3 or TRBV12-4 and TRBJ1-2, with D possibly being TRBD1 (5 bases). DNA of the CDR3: TGTGCCAGCAGTTTGGGGATCGGGGGAATCGCTGGCTACACCTTC. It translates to CASSLGIGGIAGYTF.